This T cell receptor beta chain was sequenced during a study of CD8 T cells in Susac syndrome. Study background: Five or six sequenced Susac syndrome patients had clinically active disease, while eight were in remission.

Points from the study as a whole: Clonal expansion was absent from the CD4+ T cell repertoires in Susac syndrome.

Details on this clonotype: Its antigen remains unknown.

Per the germline V gene, CDR1 is DFQATT and CDR2 is SNEGSKA (reference sequence). The CDR3 loop spans 15 amino acids. With V trimmed by 0 bases and J by 4 bases, 5 bases remained unmatched. When the RNA was reverse transcribed, random hexamers were used with an input of 0.5 to 1 ug. TCRdb itself ran the immunoSEQ multiplex PCR reads through MiXCR, one entry per CDR3 protein. The table has around 170,000 distinct CDR3 sequences, approximately 94% seen once. The patients with Susac syndrome were individuals who fulfilled the recently defined diagnostic criteria for disease that was either definite or probable.

The chain employs TRBV20-1 and TRBJ1-5, with TRBD1 matching over 8 bases. The sample consisted of CD4+ T cells from PBMCs. This receptor was identified in a human donor with Susac syndrome. The CDR3, as DNA: TGCAGTGCTAGAGAACATCAGGGGGCGAATCAGCCCCAGCATTTT. It specifies CSAREHQGANQPQHF.